The 31 T cell receptor beta chains below all came from one sample that was sequenced in a study of shared clonotypes between healthy human individuals. The repertoire was sequenced with immunoSEQ multiplex PCR; TCRdb's copy has only in-frame clones and lacks some. The table shows about a million clones, with 77% occurring only once. The source material was memory CD4+ T cells from PBMCs. The subset is: CD45RA-negative fraction. The receptors originated from a young man in good health. Some clones in this sample may be carry-over from other donors' samples.

The chain joins TRBV4-1 to TRBJ2-5; perhaps TRBD1 as D (6 bases). This CDR3 region has 16 residues. Germline V gene lookup returns CDR1 MGHRA and CDR2 YSYEKL. Deletions cut 4 bases from V and 3 bases from J, with 18 bases between. CDR3 in amino acids: CASSRQPGAGEETQYF. DNA for the CDR3: TGCGCCAGCAGCCGCCAACCCGGAGCAGGGGAAGAGACCCAGTACTTC.

The rearrangement joins TRBV6-1 to TRBJ1-6; 8 bases match TRBD1. V dropped 10 bases and J dropped 9; count of bases not matched to a gene: 11. The CDR3 consists of 14 residues. Germline CDR1 MNHNS, CDR2 SASEGT. The CDR3 spells CATHWTGLSSPLHF. CDR3 bases: TGTGCCACACACTGGACAGGGCTTAGTTCACCCCTCCACTTT.

The rearrangement links TRBV18 to TRBJ2-3, with 10 bases fitting TRBD1. This CDR3 spans 14 amino acids. Trimming took 8 bases from V and 7 from J; bases not matched to a gene: 9. The germline V gene encodes CDR1 KGHSH and CDR2 LQKENI. CDR3 bases: TGTGCCAGCCGACCGGGACAGGGGCTACATACGCAGTATTTT. The encoded protein is CASRPGQGLHTQYF. Combining the CDR3 with reference TRBV18 and TRBJ2-3 gives the whole variable domain NAGVMQNPRHLVRRRGQEARLRCSPMKGHSHVYWYRQLPEEGLKFMVYLQKENIIDESGMPKERFSAEFPKEGPSILRIQQVVRGDSAAYFCASRPGQGLHTQYFGPGTRLTVL.

The table lists this clone with a few counts. The chain links TRBV5-5 to TRBJ1-1, with D hard to call. Germline V gene data show CDR1 as SGHKS and CDR2 as YYEKEE (reference sequence). Trimming left V 4 bases short and J 4 bases short, with 11 bases between. CDR3 size: 13 residues. The CDR3 here is CASSPTVLTEAFF. In DNA form, the CDR3 reads TGTGCCAGCAGCCCCACAGTTCTCACTGAAGCTTTCTTT.

This clone was seen a single time. V gene TRBV7-3 combines with J gene TRBJ2-1; the D is unclear. Germline V gives CDR1 SGHTA, CDR2 FQGTGA. Trimming cost V 4 bases and J 9 bases, with 10 bases left between them. The CDR3 is 12 residues long. The CDR3 nucleotides read TGTGCCAGCAGCTCACAGCTGGGTGAGCAGTTCTTC. Amino acids: CASSSQLGEQFF.

The chain employs TRBV6-1 and TRBJ1-5, with 9 nucleotides matching TRBD1. The CDR3 has 15 amino acids. The J segment lost 5 bases and the V segment lost 4 bases, leaving 6 bases of the junction unmatched. Germline V gene lookup returns CDR1 MNHNS and CDR2 SASEGT. CDR3 nucleotide sequence: TGTGCCAGCAGTGGACATGGACAGGGGTATCAGCCCCAGCATTTT. It codes for CASSGHGQGYQPQHF.

The rearrangement uses TRBV28 and TRBJ1-1; 10 bases map to TRBD1. This CDR3 comprises 15 residues. The V gene end was trimmed by 6 bases and the J gene end by 6 bases; junction bases not matched to a gene: 10. CDR1 MDHEN and CDR2 SYDVKM come from the germline V gene. CDR3 bases: TGTGCCAGCAGCTTGGGGGGACAGGGGCTCGCTGAAGCTTTCTTT. Its protein is CASSLGGQGLAEAFF.

The rearrangement links TRBV5-1 to TRBJ1-2; tentatively, D is TRBD1 (6 bases). V lost 4 bases and J lost 4, with 11 bases in between. The CDR3 covers 13 residues. Germline V gives CDR1 SGHRS, CDR2 YFSETQ. The CDR3 nucleotides are TGCGCCAGCAGCCTCGGGACAATCTATGGCTACACCTTC. Its translation: CASSLGTIYGYTF.

The chain links TRBV5-4 to TRBJ2-2; D is perhaps TRBD1 or TRBD2 (5 bases each). V lost 7 bases, J lost 3 bases, and 10 bases lay in between. This CDR3 region has 13 residues. Germline V gene data show CDR1 as SGHNT and CDR2 as YYREEE (reference sequence). CDR3 residues: CASRGADTGELFF. The CDR3 coding sequence is TGTGCCAGCCGAGGGGCGGACACCGGGGAGCTGTTTTTT.

The V call is TRBV25-1, the J call TRBJ1-2, with D possibly matching TRBD1 (6 bases). Trimming left V 7 bases short and J 5 bases short, with 14 bases between. The germline gives CDR1 MGHDK, CDR2 SYGVNS. The CDR3 spans 13 residues. CDR3 residues: CASKDPRGYGYTF. CDR3 coding DNA: TGTGCCAGCAAGGATCCCAGGGGATATGGCTACACCTTC.

The chain links TRBV6-5 to TRBJ2-7; 10 positions agree with TRBD1. Germline-derived CDR1 and CDR2 are MNHEY and SVGAGI. Trimming took 8 bases from V and 3 from J; bases not matched to a gene: 10. The CDR3 loop spans 15 amino acids. CDR3 residues: CASGGVGTGDYEQYF. The CDR3 DNA follows: TGTGCCAGCGGAGGTGTAGGGACAGGGGACTACGAGCAGTACTTC.

The chain recombines TRBV4-3 with TRBJ2-1; D is possibly TRBD2 (6 bases). V lost 4 bases and J 1 base, leaving 14 bases between the germline ends. Germline V CDR1 and CDR2: LGHNA, YSLEER. The CDR3 consists of 16 residues. CDR3 sequence: CASSRGDPESYNEQFF. CDR3 DNA sequence: TGCGCCAGCAGCCGCGGGGACCCTGAATCCTACAATGAGCAGTTCTTC.

The rearrangement links TRBV18 to TRBJ2-1, with D unresolved. The V end was cut by 6 bases, the J end by 8 bases, with 17 bases between. Per the germline V gene, CDR1 is KGHSH and CDR2 is LQKENI. The CDR3 is 14 amino acids. CDR3 nucleotide sequence: TGTGCCAGCTCCTCAACCAGGCCGGTGGATGAGCAGTTCTTC. Translation gives CASSSTRPVDEQFF.

The chain carries TRBV4-1 and TRBJ2-3; possible D gene TRBD2, 6 bases. The CDR3 covers 17 residues. The V end lost 3 bases, the J end lost 4 bases, and 20 bases lay between the germline ends. The germline gives CDR1 MGHRA, CDR2 YSYEKL. CDR3 region: CASSHPRGGSQPDTQYF. As DNA, the CDR3 is TGCGCCAGCAGCCACCCACGAGGAGGGTCCCAGCCAGATACGCAGTATTTT.

This chain connects TRBV7-9 to TRBJ2-2; 7 bases are a match to TRBD2. Per germline, CDR1 SEHNR and CDR2 FQNEAQ (reference sequence). CDR3 length: 13 amino acids. Trimming removed 8 bases from V and 4 bases from J; junction bases left unmatched: 4. CDR3 loop: CASGSSGTGELFF. The CDR3 nucleotides read TGTGCCAGCGGATCTAGCGGCACCGGGGAGCTGTTTTTT.

This sequence joins TRBV11-2 and TRBJ2-7, with D unclear. The CDR3 spans 13 residues. Germline CDR1 reads SGHAT; CDR2 reads FQNNGV. V gave up 5 bases and J gave up 0 bases, with 8 bases separating them. The CDR3 here is CASSPTVSYEQYF. The CDR3 DNA reads as TGTGCCAGCAGCCCCACAGTCTCCTACGAGCAGTACTTC.

This clone has just one count. The chain combines TRBV9 with TRBJ1-3, with a tentative D call TRBD1 (5 bases). The CDR3 length is 15 residues. Trimming pared 1 base from V and 2 bases from J, leaving 10 bases between. The germline CDR1 and CDR2 sequences are SGDLS and YYNGEE. The CDR3: CASSVPGGAGNTIYF. The DNA for the CDR3 is TGTGCCAGCAGCGTACCGGGAGGGGCTGGAAACACCATATATTTT.

With regard to this clone: This sample also contains other DNA sequences that code for the same CDR3. The CDR3, as DNA: TGTGCCAGCAGCTTAGTGGGCAACCAGATGGGAAACACCATATATTTT. It specifies CASSLVGNQMGNTIYF. The V and J genes are TRBV7-2 and TRBJ1-3; D not resolved. Germline CDR1 and CDR2: SGHTA and FQGNSA. The CDR3 sequence is 16 residues long. The ends were cut back, 1 base at V and 4 bases at J, with 14 bases in the middle.

The chain recombines TRBV19 with TRBJ1-5; 9 bases map to TRBD1. Germline loops: CDR1 LNHDA, CDR2 SQIVND (reference sequence). The V segment lost 5 bases and the J segment 4 bases; nucleotides outside the gene matches: 9. The CDR3 runs 16 residues. The CDR3 spells CASSARDRGGNQPQHF. Written as DNA, the CDR3 is TGTGCCAGTAGTGCGCGCGACAGGGGGGGGAATCAGCCCCAGCATTTT.

The chain joins TRBV27 to TRBJ2-1; 8 nucleotides match TRBD2. In germline, CDR1 is MNHEY, CDR2 SMNVEV (reference sequence). V trimming: 5 bases; J trimming: 4 bases; junction bases outside the gene matches: 7. This CDR3 spans 15 amino acids. The chain's CDR3 is CASSLEAGGYNEQFF. The CDR3 DNA reads TGTGCCAGCAGTCTGGAGGCGGGGGGATACAATGAGCAGTTCTTC.

CDR3 sequence (DNA): TGTGCCAGCAGTTTTGCGGGATTATCCTACAATGAGCAGTTCTTC. Residues: CASSFAGLSYNEQFF. The chain combines TRBV6-1 with TRBJ2-1, with TRBD2 as a possible D gene (6 bases). V was shortened by 5 bases and J by 1 base, with 12 bases between the two germline ends. This CDR3 is built from 15 residues. In germline, CDR1 is MNHNS, CDR2 SASEGT.

This clone appeared a few times. The J gene is TRBJ1-2, the V gene TRBV27, with D possibly TRBD1 on 5 matching bases. The CDR3 has 13 amino acids. CDR1 and CDR2 from the germline V gene are MNHEY and SMNVEV (reference sequence). V was shortened by 6 bases and J by 4 bases, with 12 bases between the two germline ends. CDR3 DNA: TGTGCCAGCAGCCCAGACAGACTCTATGGCTACACCTTC. This encodes CASSPDRLYGYTF.

Worth noting for this clone: A read error may account for a junction end that differs from germline. This sequence joins TRBV19 and TRBJ2-5, with no clear D. The CDR3 has 11 amino acids. CDR1 and CDR2 (germline): LNHDA, SQIVND (reference sequence). CDR3 protein: CASSIGEAQYF. CDR3 DNA sequence: TGTGCCAGTAGTATCGGAGAGGCCCAGTACTTC.

The chain joins TRBV5-4 to TRBJ2-1; 9 positions agree with TRBD1. Unmatched junction bases numbered 6, after V lost 4 bases and J lost 1 base. Germline-derived CDR1 and CDR2 are SGHNT and YYREEE (reference sequence). The CDR3 has 16 amino acids. The CDR3 loop reads CASSPGQGRSYNEQFF. CDR3 nucleotide sequence: TGTGCCAGCAGCCCGGGACAGGGCCGGTCCTACAATGAGCAGTTCTTC.

A word on this clone: Since a much larger clone is just one base distant, this may be a read error. The chain uses TRBV4-2 and TRBJ2-7; a weak D match, TRBD2 (6 bases). CDR1 and CDR2 from the germline V gene are LGHNA and YNFKEQ. Between the trimmed V and J ends, which lost 4 bases and 0 bases, there was a span of 13 bases. The CDR3 loop spans 15 amino acids. CDR3 amino acids: CASSRSGSSSYEQYF. The CDR3 coding sequence is TGTGCCAGCAGCCGAAGCGGGTCCTCCTCCTACGAGCAGTACTTC.

The chain employs TRBV7-3 and TRBJ2-2; D assignment may be TRBD1 or TRBD2 (6 bases each). The length of the CDR3 is 15 residues. The V gene's germline CDR1 is SGHTA and CDR2 FQGTGA. Trimming took off 2 bases at V and 4 bases at J, with 11 bases between the two ends. The CDR3 spells CASSLGGGATGELFF. The CDR3 nucleotides read TGTGCCAGCAGCTTAGGGGGCGGGGCCACCGGGGAGCTGTTTTTT.

This clone was picked up a small number of times. This chain connects TRBV7-3 to TRBJ1-1; possible D gene TRBD1, 5 bases. This CDR3 has 15 residues. Trimming took off 2 bases at V and 5 bases at J, with 15 bases between the two ends. CDR1 is SGHTA, CDR2 FQGTGA, per germline. CDR3 amino acids: CASSLYGQGVTEAFF. CDR3 sequence (DNA): TGTGCCAGCAGCTTATACGGGCAGGGAGTGACTGAAGCTTTCTTT. Supplemented by reference TRBV7-3 and TRBJ1-1, the full variable domain reads GAGVSQTPSNKVTEKGKYVELRCDPISGHTALYWYRQSLGQGPEFLIYFQGTGAADDSGLPNDRFFAVRPEGSVSTLKIQRTERGDSAVYLCASSLYGQGVTEAFFGQGTRLTVV.

V usage is TRBV19 and J usage is TRBJ2-3, with no clear D. Germline-derived CDR1 and CDR2 are LNHDA and SQIVND (reference sequence). The CDR3 has 13 amino acids. V was shortened by 4 bases and J by 2 bases, with 7 bases between the two germline ends. The CDR3 reads CASSTWATDTQYF. CDR3 DNA: TGTGCCAGTAGTACGTGGGCCACAGATACGCAGTATTTT.

The chain recombines TRBV27 with TRBJ2-7, with 7 bases matching TRBD1. This CDR3 has 14 residues. V lost 8 bases and J lost 2; bases outside the gene matches: 9. The germline V gene has CDR1 MNHEY and CDR2 SMNVEV (reference sequence). Written as DNA, the CDR3 is TGTGCCAGCTCTTACAGGGGCCGCCCCTACGAGCAGTACTTC. Translated, it gives CASSYRGRPYEQYF.

V usage is TRBV6-5 and J usage is TRBJ2-5; possibly TRBD2 for D (5 bases). The CDR3 runs to 14 residues. V lost 2 bases and J lost 4, with 11 bases in between. The germline V gene has CDR1 MNHEY and CDR2 SVGAGI. The CDR3 protein is CASSYLRVGETQYF. DNA for the CDR3: TGTGCCAGCAGTTACCTGAGGGTCGGAGAGACCCAGTACTTC.

This clone was seen only once. CDR3 loop: CASSPDRGRDGYTF. CDR3 in DNA: TGCGCCAGCAGCCCGGACAGGGGGCGAGATGGCTACACCTTC. The chain recombines TRBV5-1 with TRBJ1-2; TRBD1 matches 11 bases. Germline V gene sequence: CDR1 SGHRS, CDR2 YFSETQ. The J segment lost 6 bases and the V segment lost 4 bases, leaving 5 bases of the junction unmatched. CDR3 length: 14 residues. Using reference TRBV5-1 and TRBJ1-2 for the parts outside the CDR3, the full variable domain is KAGVTQTPRYLIKTRGQQVTLSCSPISGHRSVSWYQQTPGQGLQFLFEYFSETQRNKGNFPGRFSGRQFSNSRSEMNVSTLELGDSALYLCASSPDRGRDGYTFGSGTRLTVV.